This TCR beta chain stems from a study of human T cells and chemical hapten exposure. In the study overall: All patients underwent weekly scalp dosing with diphenylcyclopropenone for the full roughly 22-week study.

As for this clonotype: Antigen specificity is unknown.

V lost 1 base to trimming and J lost 0 bases, with 7 bases between them. CDR3 size: 14 residues. Unique molecular identifiers were linked by the library to individual cDNA molecules. TCRdb analysed the RACE reads with MiXCR anew, one entry per CDR3 protein. The repertoire holds about 340,000 distinct CDR3 sequences, with around 7% as singletons. The study's findings and limits: DPC sensitization did not alter TCRs above 1 in 1000 frequency.

Time point here: patch test 1, 2 weeks after DPC sensitization. As to treatment: therapeutic diphenylcyclopropenone sensitization with weekly scalp DPC. The receptor was isolated from a woman under 30 with alopecia areata. Some clones in this sample may be carry-over from other donors' samples. V gene TRBV12-3 or TRBV12-4 combines with J gene TRBJ2-7; D possibly uses TRBD1 or TRBD2 (5 bases each). This material consisted of whole blood, taken in connection with sensitization to the hapten diphenylcyclopropenone (DPC). The CDR3 spells CASSLEGSSYEQYF. The CDR3 DNA reads as TGTGCCAGCAGTTTAGAGGGGAGCTCCTACGAGCAGTACTTC.